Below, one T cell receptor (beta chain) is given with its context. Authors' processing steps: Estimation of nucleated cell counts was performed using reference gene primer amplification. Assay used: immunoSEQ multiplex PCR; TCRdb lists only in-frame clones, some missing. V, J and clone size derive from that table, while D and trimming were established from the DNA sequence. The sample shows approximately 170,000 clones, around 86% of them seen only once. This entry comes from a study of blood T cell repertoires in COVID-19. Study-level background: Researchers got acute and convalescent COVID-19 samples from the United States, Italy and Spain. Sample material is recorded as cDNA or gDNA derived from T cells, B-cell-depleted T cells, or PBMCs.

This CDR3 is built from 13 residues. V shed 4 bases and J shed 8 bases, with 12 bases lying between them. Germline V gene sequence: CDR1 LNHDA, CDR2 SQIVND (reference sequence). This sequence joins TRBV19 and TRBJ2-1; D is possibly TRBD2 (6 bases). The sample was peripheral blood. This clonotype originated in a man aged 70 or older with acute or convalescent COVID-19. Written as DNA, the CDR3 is TGTGCCAGTAGTACCCGGAGGGTTGATGAGCAGTTCTTC. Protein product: CASSTRRVDEQFF.